This is a list of T cell receptor beta chains from one sample in a study of CD8 T cells in ankylosing spondylitis. TCRdb passed the 5' RACE reads through MiXCR, listing each CDR3 protein once. This sample has around 890,000 distinct CDR3 sequences, with 12% found just once. Sample: blood, either unsorted or a sorted T cell fraction (not recorded which). These receptors were collected from a male donor with ankylosing spondylitis. Each CDR3 is given without its conserved first and last residue.

15	TRBV9	TRBJ2-1	ASSVVGASGEYNEQF
11	TRBV15	TRBJ1-6	ATSRVPGAILH
14	TRBV5-1	TRBJ2-1	ASSLLAGVAYNEQF
9	TRBV20-1	TRBJ1-2	SARRGSGYT
11	TRBV10-3	TRBJ1-6	ATHGQGNSPLH
10	TRBV25-1	TRBJ1-1	ASSDGHTEAF
15	TRBV7-6	TRBJ2-2	ASSHEAPGRNTGELF
13	TRBV5-1	TRBJ1-2	ASSLDVRAEKGYT
13	TRBV5-5	TRBJ2-5	ASSRGTSRIETQY
13	TRBV4-1	TRBJ1-4	ASSSLGGANEKLF
10	TRBV5-1	TRBJ2-1	ASRAGSNEQF
12	TRBV12-3/TRBV12-4	TRBJ1-5	ATARGGAGQPQH
14	TRBV7-2	TRBJ2-1	ASSLRALEPYNEQF
13	TRBV12-3/TRBV12-4	TRBJ2-2	ASSFRRAGTGELF
13	TRBV18	TRBJ2-1	ASSFTSSSYNEQF
14	TRBV4-2	TRBJ2-2	ASNPEVRGLTGELF
14	TRBV24-1	TRBJ2-1	ATSEPGTGVFNEQF
11	TRBV5-5	TRBJ2-7	ASNPGSSYEQY
10	TRBV20-1	TRBJ2-7	SASGLGYEQY
14	TRBV5-1	TRBJ2-1	ASSLAGASLYNEQF
11	TRBV7-2	TRBJ2-7	ASSGGTFYEQY
14	TRBV7-3	TRBJ2-1	ASSRPGQGRGREQF
13	TRBV7-2	TRBJ1-4	ASSPMTGEYEKLF
12	TRBV7-2	TRBJ2-2	ASVIVTGTGELF
13	TRBV28	TRBJ1-1	ASSPGVGARTEAF
12	TRBV10-3	TRBJ1-1	AIKTGPENTEAF
11	TRBV7-2	TRBJ1-2	ASSPGPFSGYT
11	TRBV10-3	TRBJ1-1	AALRDRDTEAF